This TCR beta chain was sequenced for a study of cytomegalovirus exposure and HLA in healthy donors. In the PCR, 60 Vbeta and 13 Jbeta primers were used. Here immunoSEQ multiplex PCR was the method, and the copy in TCRdb shows in-frame clones only, minus some. Of about 180,000 clones in the sample, around 81% are singletons; the top ten hold 4.5% to 6%. The V gene lost 0 bases and the J gene lost 1 base, with 15 bases spanning the gap. The CDR3 sequence is 17 residues long. Germline V gives CDR1 MNHEY, CDR2 SMNVEV (reference sequence). The chain has TRBV27 and TRBJ1-2, with D hard to call. This TCR derives from a middle-aged man in good health and CMV-seronegative. Material: PBMCs. The CDR3, as DNA: TGTGCCAGCAGTTTATCGAAGAGCTATAGCGTTAACTATGGCTACACCTTC. Encoded protein: CASSLSKSYSVNYGYTF.